Given below is one T cell receptor (beta chain) in context. Antigen specificity is unknown. After removal of 0 bases from V and 0 bases from J, the junction contained 8 bases not matched to a gene. The CDR3 has 17 residues. CDR1 and CDR2 from the germline V gene are SGHDT and YYEEEE. Generated by immunoSEQ multiplex PCR, the TCRdb table keeps only in-frame clones and is missing some. The sample shows 49,000 or so clones, roughly 78% of them seen only once. This sample is part of a study of PD-L1 blockade in urothelial cancer. Study-level background: Atezolizumab at 1,200 mg intravenously every 3 weeks was started by patients in about 2014. The median number of T cells present in blood samples was around 150,000. Whole-study results and caveats: Patients who had durable benefit saw their tumor-associated blood clones expand more at 3 weeks.

Time point here: pretreatment peripheral blood. Per-patient samples, pretreatment and on-treatment, numbered 1 to 8. The J gene is TRBJ1-1, the V gene TRBV5-6; 7 bases fit TRBD1. Sequenced here: PBMCs, sampled around atezolizumab (anti-PD-L1) treatment. This TCR derives from an older man with urothelial cancer. The CDR3 sequence: CASSLVVGGLMNTEAFF. The CDR3 DNA sequence: TGTGCCAGCAGCTTGGTCGTAGGGGGCCTCATGAACACTGAAGCTTTCTTT.